The present T cell receptor delta chain was sequenced within a study of γδ T cells in repeated Plasmodium falciparum infection. As concerns this clone: TCRdb lists the protein of a much larger clone for this DNA, which differs at residue 18, so this is likely a read error; the protein given here is translated from the DNA itself.

TCRdb re-called clones from the multiplex PCR reads using CATT. In the table there are roughly 90,000 delta-chain clones, 0.85% to 1% of which are singletons. The sample consisted of gamma-delta T cells from blood. The source of this sequence is a pool of human donors (malaria-infected and uninfected, not separated).

CDR3 loop: CACDTNFPGDTTPYTDKFIF. The CDR3 region has the DNA TGTGCCTGTGACACCAATTTTCCGGGGGATACGACTCCGTACACCGATAAATTCATCTTT. The V segment is TRDV2, and no J call was made; the DNA was not used to check the table's D call, TRDD3. The CDR3 runs to 20 residues. Germline V CDR1 and CDR2: GEAIGNYY, EKD.